The 20 T cell receptor beta chains presented below share a single source sample, sequenced in a study of siplizumab effects on memory and regulatory T cells. Measured with immunoSEQ multiplex PCR; TCRdb has only the in-frame clones, and not every one. Of about 56,000 clones in the sample, around 97% were seen once. The sequenced sample consisted of naive CD8+ T cells sorted from blood. The receptors were gathered from a human donor in good health.

The rearrangement links TRBV5-5 to TRBJ2-2; the D is unclear. Between the trimmed V and J ends, which lost 0 bases and 2 bases, there was a span of 5 bases. The CDR3 is made up of 14 amino acids. Germline CDR1 reads SGHKS; CDR2 reads YYEKEE (reference sequence). This CDR3 is CASSLGPNTGELFF. CDR3 nucleotide sequence: TGTGCCAGCAGCTTGGGACCCAACACCGGGGAGCTGTTTTTT.

The rearrangement uses TRBV28 and TRBJ2-5; D gene unclear. This CDR3 is built from 13 residues. V dropped 2 bases and J dropped 0 bases, with 4 bases sitting between them. The germline gives CDR1 MDHEN, CDR2 SYDVKM. CDR3 loop: CASSLSNQETQYF. CDR3 in DNA: TGTGCCAGCAGTTTAAGCAACCAAGAGACCCAGTACTTC.

The CDR3 loop is CASRQGADEQFF. The DNA of the CDR3 is TGCGCCAGTCGACAGGGGGCTGATGAGCAGTTCTTC. This chain joins TRBV5-1 and TRBJ2-1; 10 positions match TRBD1. V gave up 8 bases and J gave up 8 bases; unmatched junction bases: 4. Germline V lookup: CDR1 SGHRS, CDR2 YFSETQ. There are 12 residues in the CDR3.

The chain recombines TRBV6-5 with TRBJ2-1, with a tentative D call TRBD2 (5 bases). V was clipped by 5 bases and J by 8 bases, with 19 bases between them. The CDR3 has 15 amino acids. Germline CDR1 and CDR2: MNHEY and SVGAGI. The CDR3 reads CASSPLAAMVDEQFF. The CDR3 nucleotides are TGTGCCAGCAGTCCCCTAGCTGCCATGGTCGATGAGCAGTTCTTC.

This sequence joins TRBV9 and TRBJ2-1; TRBD2 matches at 14 bases. Germline V lookup: CDR1 SGDLS, CDR2 YYNGEE. CDR3 length: 15 residues. V lost 0 bases and J lost 10; bases outside the gene matches: 3. In DNA, the CDR3 is TGTGCCAGCAGCGTAGAGACTAGCGGGGGGGCCGAGCAGTTCTTC. Translating gives CASSVETSGGAEQFF. Together with reference TRBV9 and TRBJ2-1, the CDR3 gives the full variable domain: DSGVTQTPKHLITATGQRVTLRCSPRSGDLSVYWYQQSLDQGLQFLIQYYNGEERAKGNILERFSAQQFPDLHSELNLSSLELGDSALYFCASSVETSGGAEQFFGPGTRLTVL.

The genes are TRBV27 and TRBJ2-2; D is perhaps TRBD2 (5 bases). Germline CDR1 is MNHEY and CDR2 is SMNVEV (reference sequence). Trimming left V 1 base short and J 4 bases short, with 7 bases between. The length of the CDR3 is 14 residues. CDR3 loop: CASSLWESTGELFF. CDR3 bases: TGTGCCAGCAGTTTATGGGAGAGCACCGGGGAGCTGTTTTTT.

The chain combines TRBV7-9 with TRBJ1-2; D gene ambiguous. The CDR3 consists of 13 residues. V lost 5 bases to trimming and J lost 4 bases, with 11 bases between them. Germline V CDR1 and CDR2: SEHNR, FQNEAQ (reference sequence). CDR3 in amino acids: CASSPQQLYGYTF. The CDR3 bases are TGTGCCAGCAGCCCCCAACAGCTCTATGGCTACACCTTC.

The rearrangement joins TRBV10-3 to TRBJ2-6; perhaps D is TRBD1 or TRBD2 (5 bases each). From germline, CDR1 is ENHRY and CDR2 SYGVKD. The CDR3 extends over 14 amino acids. The germline V and J ends were trimmed by 8 bases and 0 bases, with 8 bases remaining between them. CDR3 nucleotide sequence: TGTGCCATCGGGGACCTCTCTGGGGCCAACGTCCTGACTTTC. This translates into CAIGDLSGANVLTF.

This chain uses TRBV11-2 with TRBJ2-5, with no clear D. The germline V and J ends were trimmed by 7 bases and 5 bases, with 17 bases remaining between them. Germline CDR1 SGHAT, CDR2 FQNNGV. CDR3 length equals 14 residues. CDR3 loop: CASNPALGYETQYF. The CDR3 DNA reads TGTGCCAGCAACCCCGCTCTGGGGTACGAGACCCAGTACTTC.

CDR3 sequence reads: CASSLAGQGSYGYTF. CDR3 nucleotides: TGTGCCAGCAGCTTAGCGGGACAGGGAAGCTATGGCTACACCTTC. V gene TRBV7-9 combines with J gene TRBJ1-2; 9 bases line up with TRBD1. This CDR3 has 15 residues. Looked up from germline, CDR1 is SEHNR and CDR2 is FQNEAQ (reference sequence). The J segment lost 4 bases and the V segment lost 0 bases, leaving 3 bases of the junction unmatched.

This chain uses TRBV7-9 with TRBJ2-1; TRBD1 might be the D (6 bases). The ends were cut back, 5 bases at V and 5 bases at J, with 16 bases in the middle. From germline, CDR1 is SEHNR and CDR2 FQNEAQ (reference sequence). The CDR3 is 15 amino acids. The CDR3 is CASSLTGLGDNEQFF. CDR3 bases: TGTGCCAGCAGCCTTACAGGGCTGGGAGACAATGAGCAGTTCTTC.

V usage is TRBV25-1 and J usage is TRBJ2-7; possible D gene TRBD1, 5 bases. This CDR3 spans 13 amino acids. Germline-derived CDR1 and CDR2 are MGHDK and SYGVNS. The ends were cut back, 5 bases at V and 0 bases at J, with 8 bases in the middle. The CDR3 DNA reads TGTGCCAGCAGTCAGGGCTTCTCCTACGAGCAGTACTTC. The encoded protein is CASSQGFSYEQYF.

V gene TRBV10-1 combines with J gene TRBJ2-5; no clear D gene. Trimming shortened V by 0 bases and J by 6 bases, and 2 bases separated the two germline ends. The CDR3 has 11 residues. Germline-derived CDR1 and CDR2 are WNHNN and SYGVQD (reference sequence). The CDR3 reads CASSESKTQYF. CDR3 in DNA: TGCGCCAGCAGTGAGTCGAAGACCCAGTACTTC.

The chain recombines TRBV21-1 with TRBJ1-3. TRBV21-1 counts as a pseudogene. This CDR3 has 18 residues. DNA of the CDR3: TGTGCCAGCAGCAAATTTGAGGAGGGGACTTCAACTGGAAACACCATATATTTT. It encodes CASSKFEEGTSTGNTIYF.

DNA of the CDR3: TGTGCCAGCAGCATCGTTTCGGCCCCCTACAATGAGCAGTTCTTC. Its protein product is CASSIVSAPYNEQFF. The rearrangement links TRBV11-2 to TRBJ2-1, with D uncertain. Trimming took 5 bases from V and 2 from J, leaving 13 bases between them. The CDR3 spans 15 residues. Per the germline V gene, CDR1 is SGHAT and CDR2 is FQNNGV.

The chain joins TRBV29-1 to TRBJ1-2; maybe TRBD1 (6 bases). Germline loops: CDR1 SQVTM, CDR2 ANQGSEA. The CDR3 totals 13 residues. V gave up 2 bases and J gave up 2 bases, with 9 bases separating them. CDR3 DNA sequence: TGCAGCGTTGAACGGACAGAGAACTATGGCTACACCTTC. This encodes CSVERTENYGYTF.

The chain links TRBV27 to TRBJ2-7; unclear D gene. Trimming took 2 bases from V and 0 from J, leaving 5 bases between them. The CDR3 has 13 residues. The V gene's germline CDR1 is MNHEY and CDR2 SMNVEV (reference sequence). CDR3 DNA: TGTGCCAGCAGTTTACGCCGCTCCTACGAGCAGTACTTC. Protein product: CASSLRRSYEQYF.

The chain combines TRBV4-1 with TRBJ2-7, with D unclear. With 0 bases removed from V and 7 bases from J, the gap between germline ends came to 7 bases. Germline values: CDR1 MGHRA, CDR2 YSYEKL. CDR3 length equals 12 residues. CDR3 DNA: TGCGCCAGCAGCCAAGAGGATGGGGAGCAGTACTTC. Amino acids: CASSQEDGEQYF.

The CDR3 sequence is CASSHRGLYEQYF. The CDR3 coding sequence is TGTGCCAGCAGCCACCGGGGCCTCTACGAGCAGTACTTC. The chain uses TRBV5-4 and TRBJ2-7, with D perhaps TRBD1 or TRBD2 (5 bases each). Germline assignment: CDR1 SGHNT and CDR2 YYREEE (reference sequence). This CDR3 contains 13 residues. V shed 4 bases and J shed 3 bases, with 11 bases lying between them.

This clone has only one observation. The rearrangement uses TRBV28 and TRBJ1-1; D perhaps matches TRBD1 (6 bases). The CDR3 runs 13 residues. V was trimmed by 3 bases and J by 2 bases, leaving 7 bases between them. From germline, CDR1 is MDHEN and CDR2 SYDVKM. The CDR3 protein is CASSLGGNTEAFF. CDR3 DNA: TGTGCCAGCAGTTTGGGGGGCAACACTGAAGCTTTCTTT.